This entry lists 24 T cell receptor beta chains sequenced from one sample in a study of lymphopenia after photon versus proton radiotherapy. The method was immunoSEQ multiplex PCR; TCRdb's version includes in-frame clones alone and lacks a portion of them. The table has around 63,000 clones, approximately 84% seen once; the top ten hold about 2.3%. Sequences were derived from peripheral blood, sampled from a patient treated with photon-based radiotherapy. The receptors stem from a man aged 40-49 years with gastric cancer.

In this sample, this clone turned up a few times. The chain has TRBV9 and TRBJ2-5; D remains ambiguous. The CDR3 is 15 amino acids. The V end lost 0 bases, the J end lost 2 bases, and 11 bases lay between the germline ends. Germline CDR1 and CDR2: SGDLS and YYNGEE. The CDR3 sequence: CASSVGEARQETQYF. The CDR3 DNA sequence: TGTGCCAGCAGCGTAGGAGAGGCTAGGCAAGAGACCCAGTACTTC.

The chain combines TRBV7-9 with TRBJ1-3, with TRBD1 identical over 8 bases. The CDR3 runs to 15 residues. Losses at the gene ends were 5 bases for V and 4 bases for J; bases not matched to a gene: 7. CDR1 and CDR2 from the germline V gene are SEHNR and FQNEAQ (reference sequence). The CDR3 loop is CASSPSGGGGNTIYF. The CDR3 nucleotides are TGTGCCAGCAGCCCTTCAGGGGGCGGAGGAAACACCATATATTTT.

CDR3 loop: CASSLAPIGGQNTEAFF. The DNA for the CDR3 is TGTGCCAGCAGCTTGGCCCCGATCGGGGGGCAGAACACTGAAGCTTTCTTT. The chain employs TRBV5-4 and TRBJ1-1; tentative D call: TRBD1 (6 bases). This CDR3 region has 17 residues. Germline V CDR1 and CDR2: SGHNT, YYREEE (reference sequence). Trimming pared 0 bases from V and 1 base from J, leaving 16 bases between.

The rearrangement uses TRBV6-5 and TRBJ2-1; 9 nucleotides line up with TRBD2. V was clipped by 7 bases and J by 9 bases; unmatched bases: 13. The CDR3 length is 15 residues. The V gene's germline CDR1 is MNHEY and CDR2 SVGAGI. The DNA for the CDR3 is TGTGCCAGCACCAACACGGCGGGGGGGCACACTGAGCAGTTCTTC. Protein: CASTNTAGGHTEQFF.

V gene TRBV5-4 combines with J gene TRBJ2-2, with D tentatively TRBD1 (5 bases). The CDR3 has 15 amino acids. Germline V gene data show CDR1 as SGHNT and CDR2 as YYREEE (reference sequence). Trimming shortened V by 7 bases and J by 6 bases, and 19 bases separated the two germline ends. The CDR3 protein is CASRPWGFPPGELFF. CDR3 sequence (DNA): TGTGCCAGCCGTCCGTGGGGCTTCCCCCCCGGGGAGCTGTTTTTT.

The CDR3 nucleotides read TGTGCCAGCAGGCCTACAGGGATTACTGAAGCTTTCTTT. Translation gives CASRPTGITEAFF. The J gene is TRBJ1-1, the V gene TRBV6-5, with D tentatively TRBD1 (6 bases). The CDR3 runs 13 residues. The germline V and J ends were trimmed by 6 bases and 5 bases, with 13 bases remaining between them. In germline, CDR1 is MNHEY, CDR2 SVGAGI.

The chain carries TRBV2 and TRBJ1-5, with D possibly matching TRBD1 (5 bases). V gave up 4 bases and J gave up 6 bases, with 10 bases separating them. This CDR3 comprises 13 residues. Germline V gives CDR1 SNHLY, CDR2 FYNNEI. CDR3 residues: CASSAQGAQPQHF. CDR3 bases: TGTGCCAGCAGTGCGCAGGGTGCTCAGCCCCAGCATTTT.

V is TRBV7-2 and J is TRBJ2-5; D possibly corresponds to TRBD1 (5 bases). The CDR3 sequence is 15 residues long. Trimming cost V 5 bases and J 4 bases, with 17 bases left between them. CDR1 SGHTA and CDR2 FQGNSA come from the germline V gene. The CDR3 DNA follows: TGTGCCAGCAGCCCCGGGCAGGGCCGAAGAGAGACCCAGTACTTC. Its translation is CASSPGQGRRETQYF. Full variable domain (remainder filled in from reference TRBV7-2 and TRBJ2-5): GAGVSQSPSNKVTEKGKDVELRCDPISGHTALYWYRQSLGQGLEFLIYFQGNSAPDKSGLPSDRFSAERTGGSVSTLTIQRTQQEDSAVYLCASSPGQGRRETQYFGPGTRLLVL.

The DNA of the CDR3 is TGTGCCAGCAGCGTAGGGGCTAATGAAAAACTGTTTTTT. This translates into CASSVGANEKLFF. V usage is TRBV9 and J usage is TRBJ1-4; D gene uncertain. CDR3 length equals 13 residues. The V end was cut by 0 bases, the J end by 3 bases, with 3 bases between. Germline V gene lookup returns CDR1 SGDLS and CDR2 YYNGEE.

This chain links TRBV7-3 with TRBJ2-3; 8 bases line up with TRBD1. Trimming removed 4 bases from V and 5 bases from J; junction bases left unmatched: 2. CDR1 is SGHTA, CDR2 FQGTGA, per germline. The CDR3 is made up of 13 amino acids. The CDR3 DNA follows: TGTGCCAGCAGCTCAGGACAGGGAGATACGCAGTATTTT. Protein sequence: CASSSGQGDTQYF.

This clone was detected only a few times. CDR3 loop: CASSPTMGLGGQPQHF. CDR3 nucleotides: TGTGCCAGTAGTCCCACGATGGGGTTGGGGGGGCAGCCCCAGCATTTT. V usage is TRBV19 and J usage is TRBJ1-5, with D possibly TRBD1 on 5 matching bases. V shed 5 bases and J shed 7 bases, with 21 bases lying between them. The CDR3 extends over 16 amino acids. CDR1 is LNHDA, CDR2 SQIVND, per germline (reference sequence).

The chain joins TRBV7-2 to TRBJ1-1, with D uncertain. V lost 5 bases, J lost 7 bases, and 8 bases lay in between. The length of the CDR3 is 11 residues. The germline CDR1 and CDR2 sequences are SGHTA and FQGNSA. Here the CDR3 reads CASSQSVEAFF. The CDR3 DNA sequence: TGTGCCAGCAGCCAGAGCGTTGAAGCTTTCTTT.

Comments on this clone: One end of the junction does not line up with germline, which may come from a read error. The CDR3 region is CASGRDTGAGTNVLTF. The CDR3, as DNA: TGTGCTAGTGGCCGGGATACAGGGGCTGGGACCAACGTCCTGACTTTC. The chain recombines TRBV12-5 with TRBJ2-6, with 7 bases that match TRBD1. Germline V lookup: CDR1 LGHNT, CDR2 FRNRAP. The CDR3 has 16 residues.

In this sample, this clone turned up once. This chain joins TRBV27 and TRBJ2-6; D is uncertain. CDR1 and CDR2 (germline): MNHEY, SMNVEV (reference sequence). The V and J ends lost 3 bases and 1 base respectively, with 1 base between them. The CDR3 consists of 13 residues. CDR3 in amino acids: CASSFSGANVLTF. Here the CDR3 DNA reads TGTGCCAGCAGTTTTTCTGGGGCCAACGTCCTGACTTTC. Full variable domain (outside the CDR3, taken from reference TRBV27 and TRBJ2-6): EAQVTQNPRYLITVTGKKLTVTCSQNMNHEYMSWYRQDPGLGLRQIYYSMNVEVTDKGDVPEGYKVSRKEKRNFPLILESPSPNQTSLYFCASSFSGANVLTFGAGSRLTVL.

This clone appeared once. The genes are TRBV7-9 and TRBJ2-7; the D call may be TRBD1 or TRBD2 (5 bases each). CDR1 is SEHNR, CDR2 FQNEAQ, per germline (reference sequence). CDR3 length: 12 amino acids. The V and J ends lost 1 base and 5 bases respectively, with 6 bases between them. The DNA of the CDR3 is TGTGCCAGCAGCTTAGGAGGGGACGAGCAGTACTTC. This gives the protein CASSLGGDEQYF.

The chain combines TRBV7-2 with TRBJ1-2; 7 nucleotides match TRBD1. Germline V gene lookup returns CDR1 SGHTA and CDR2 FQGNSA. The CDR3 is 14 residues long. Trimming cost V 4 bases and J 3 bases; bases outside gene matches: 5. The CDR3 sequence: CASSSRGTDYGYTF. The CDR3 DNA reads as TGTGCCAGCAGCTCCCGAGGGACAGACTATGGCTACACCTTC.

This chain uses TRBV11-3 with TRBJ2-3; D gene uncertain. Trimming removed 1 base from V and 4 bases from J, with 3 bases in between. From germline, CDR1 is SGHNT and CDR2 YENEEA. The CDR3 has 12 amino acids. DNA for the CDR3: TGTGCCAGCAGCTTAGGGGCAGATACGCAGTATTTT. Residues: CASSLGADTQYF.

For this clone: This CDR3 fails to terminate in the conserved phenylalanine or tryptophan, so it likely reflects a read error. CDR3 nucleotides: TGTGCCAGCAGCTTAAGGGGCAGGGGCACTGAAGCTTTCCTT. Translating it yields CASSLRGRGTEAFL. V and J are TRBV7-8 and TRBJ1-1; a weak D match, TRBD1 (6 bases). Germline V gene sequence: CDR1 SGHVS, CDR2 FQNEAQ. Trimming pared 2 bases from V and 4 bases from J, leaving 11 bases between. This CDR3 region has 14 residues.

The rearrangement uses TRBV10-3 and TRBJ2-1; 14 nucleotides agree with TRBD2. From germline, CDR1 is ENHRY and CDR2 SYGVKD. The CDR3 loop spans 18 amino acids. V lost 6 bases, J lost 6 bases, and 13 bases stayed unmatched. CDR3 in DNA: TGTGCCATCAGCGCCAGGACTAGCGGGGGGCAATCCCTCAATGAGCAGTTCTTC. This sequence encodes CAISARTSGGQSLNEQFF.

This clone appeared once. CDR3 residues: CASSPWTGENTEAFF. The DNA for the CDR3 is TGTGCCAGCAGCCCCTGGACGGGGGAGAACACTGAAGCTTTCTTT. This chain links TRBV25-1 with TRBJ1-1, with D possibly matching TRBD1 (5 bases). This CDR3 has 15 residues. The V end lost 6 bases, the J end lost 1 base, and 15 bases lay between the germline ends. The germline CDR1 and CDR2 sequences are MGHDK and SYGVNS.

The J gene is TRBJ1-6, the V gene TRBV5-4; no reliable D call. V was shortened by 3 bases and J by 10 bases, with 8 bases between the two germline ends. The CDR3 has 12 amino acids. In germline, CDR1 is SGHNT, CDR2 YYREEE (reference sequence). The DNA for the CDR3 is TGTGCCAGCAGCTCCACGGGATCACCCCTCCACTTT. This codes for CASSSTGSPLHF.

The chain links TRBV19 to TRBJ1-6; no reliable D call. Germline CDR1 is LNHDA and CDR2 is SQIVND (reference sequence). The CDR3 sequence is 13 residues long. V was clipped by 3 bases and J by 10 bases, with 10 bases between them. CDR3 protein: CASSILGESPLHF. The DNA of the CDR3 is TGTGCCAGTAGTATTCTTGGGGAATCACCCCTCCACTTT. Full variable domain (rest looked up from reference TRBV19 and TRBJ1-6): DGGITQSPKYLFRKEGQNVTLSCEQNLNHDAMYWYRQDPGQGLRLIYYSQIVNDFQKGDIAEGYSVSREKKESFPLTVTSAQKNPTAFYLCASSILGESPLHFGNGTRLTVT.

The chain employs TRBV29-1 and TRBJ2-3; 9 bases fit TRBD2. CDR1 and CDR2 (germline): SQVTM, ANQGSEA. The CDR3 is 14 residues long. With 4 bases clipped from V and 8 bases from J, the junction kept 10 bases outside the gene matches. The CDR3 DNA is TGCAGCGTTGGAGAGGGCGGGGGGGCTGGTACGCAGTATTTT. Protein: CSVGEGGGAGTQYF.

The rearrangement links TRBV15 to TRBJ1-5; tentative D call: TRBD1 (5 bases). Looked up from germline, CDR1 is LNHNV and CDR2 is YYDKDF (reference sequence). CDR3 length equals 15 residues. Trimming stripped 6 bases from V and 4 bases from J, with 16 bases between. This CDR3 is CATSPPGRSNQPQHF. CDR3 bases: TGTGCCACCAGTCCGCCGGGACGCTCAAATCAGCCCCAGCATTTT.